This entry lists 26 T cell receptor beta chains sequenced from one sample in a study of T cells in localized non-small cell lung cancer. Generated by immunoSEQ multiplex PCR, the TCRdb table keeps only in-frame clones and is missing some. Among around 10,000 clones, around 79% were seen once, and the ten largest hold 31%. The material sequenced was peripheral blood, taken before any cancer treatment. The receptors here all came from a male donor older than 55 with stage I lung adenocarcinoma.

V usage is TRBV10-3 and J usage is TRBJ1-2; no reliable D call. The CDR3 is made up of 15 amino acids. Trimming stripped 0 bases from V and 5 bases from J, with 13 bases between. Looked up from germline, CDR1 is ENHRY and CDR2 is SYGVKD. As DNA, the CDR3 is TGTGCCATCAGTGAGTCGATAGAGGTCCCATATGGCTACACCTTC. Translated: CAISESIEVPYGYTF.

The genes are TRBV11-3 and TRBJ2-7, with 7 bases lining up with TRBD2. The CDR3 is made up of 14 amino acids. V was clipped by 5 bases and J by 2 bases; unmatched bases: 6. Germline V gives CDR1 SGHNT, CDR2 YENEEA. The CDR3: CASSPRGVTYEQYF. The CDR3 DNA sequence: TGTGCCAGCAGCCCTCGGGGGGTGACCTACGAGCAGTACTTC.

The chain is built from TRBV6-5 and TRBJ2-7; TRBD1 matches 8 bases. The V and J ends lost 2 bases and 3 bases, in that order; junction bases with no gene match: 3. The CDR3 runs to 14 residues. Germline loops: CDR1 MNHEY, CDR2 SVGAGI. The CDR3 sequence: CASSYLGQGYEQYF. CDR3 DNA sequence: TGTGCCAGCAGTTACCTCGGACAGGGCTACGAGCAGTACTTC.

The chain has TRBV5-4 and TRBJ2-5; 10 bases match TRBD1. CDR1 is SGHNT and CDR2 is YYREEE in the germline V gene (reference sequence). J gave up 4 bases and V 3 bases, and 0 bases lay outside the gene matches. There are 13 residues in the CDR3. This CDR3 reads CASSWDRGETQYF. CDR3 nucleotide sequence: TGTGCCAGCAGCTGGGACAGGGGAGAGACCCAGTACTTC. Using reference TRBV5-4 and TRBJ2-5 for the parts outside the CDR3, the full variable domain is ETGVTQSPTHLIKTRGQQVTLRCSSQSGHNTVSWYQQALGQGPQFIFQYYREEENGRGNFPPRFSGLQFPNYSSELNVNALELDDSALYLCASSWDRGETQYFGPGTRLLVL.

The rearrangement uses TRBV7-2 and TRBJ2-3; D remains unclear. The germline V gene encodes CDR1 SGHTA and CDR2 FQGNSA. CDR3 length: 12 amino acids. Deletions cut 2 bases from V and 7 bases from J, with 7 bases between. DNA of the CDR3: TGTGCCAGCAGCTTACCTTCTTATACGCAGTATTTT. Protein: CASSLPSYTQYF.

The V and J genes are TRBV9 and TRBJ1-2; 7 bases agree with TRBD1. Germline values: CDR1 SGDLS, CDR2 YYNGEE. This CDR3 contains 16 residues. V was clipped by 4 bases and J by 8 bases; unmatched bases: 17. The DNA of the CDR3 is TGTGCCAGCAGCCCAAGTCCCGGGACAGCCGCGGAGGGCTACACCTTC. Protein: CASSPSPGTAAEGYTF.

This clone was seen only a few times. The chain links TRBV11-2 to TRBJ1-5; D remains unclear. The germline V gene has CDR1 SGHAT and CDR2 FQNNGV. The ends were cut back, 1 base at V and 8 bases at J, with 6 bases in the middle. This CDR3 is built from 12 residues. The CDR3 loop is CASSLGREPQHF. CDR3 in DNA: TGTGCCAGCAGCTTAGGAAGGGAGCCCCAGCATTTT. The whole variable domain, filled in from reference TRBV11-2 and TRBJ1-5, reads EAGVAQSPRYKIIEKRQSVAFWCNPISGHATLYWYQQILGQGPKLLIQFQNNGVVDDSQLPKDRFSAERLKGVDSTLKIQPAKLEDSAVYLCASSLGREPQHFGDGTRLSIL.

The CDR3 DNA sequence: TGTGCCAGCAGCCGAGGGGGAAATAGCAATCAGCCCCAGCATTTT. As protein: CASSRGGNSNQPQHF. The V call is TRBV2, the J call TRBJ1-5; D is perhaps TRBD1 (6 bases). V shed 6 bases and J shed 0 bases, with 12 bases lying between them. The germline V gene encodes CDR1 SNHLY and CDR2 FYNNEI. The CDR3 consists of 15 residues. Variable domain in full (rest from reference TRBV2 and TRBJ1-5): EPEVTQTPSHQVTQMGQEVILRCVPISNHLYFYWYRQILGQKVEFLVSFYNNEISEKSEIFDDQFSVERPDGSNFTLKIRSTKLEDSAMYFCASSRGGNSNQPQHFGDGTRLSIL.

This sequence joins TRBV19 and TRBJ2-7; D may be TRBD1 (6 bases). V lost 5 bases, J lost 2 bases, and 10 bases lay in between. The CDR3 runs 13 residues. CDR1 and CDR2 (germline): LNHDA, SQIVND (reference sequence). The CDR3 nucleotides are TGTGCCAGTAGTCAGGCAGGGGCCTACGAGCAGTACTTC. Residues: CASSQAGAYEQYF.

The chain uses TRBV6-6 and TRBJ1-5, with 9 bases identical to TRBD1. After removal of 7 bases from V and 10 bases from J, the junction contained 8 bases not matched to a gene. The CDR3 sequence is 13 residues long. In germline, CDR1 is MNHNY, CDR2 SVGAGI (reference sequence). The CDR3 nucleotides read TGTGCCAGCAATGAACAGGGGGCCTTACCCCAGCATTTT. It yields the protein CASNEQGALPQHF.

The rearrangement uses TRBV6-1 and TRBJ1-6; 9 nucleotides match TRBD1. The CDR3 totals 15 residues. V lost 6 bases to trimming and J lost 6 bases; unmatched junction nucleotides: 6. The germline V gene has CDR1 MNHNS and CDR2 SASEGT. CDR3 sequence: CASRKTGGFNSPLHF. CDR3 DNA: TGTGCCAGCAGGAAGACAGGGGGTTTTAATTCACCCCTCCACTTT.

The V and J genes are TRBV7-2 and TRBJ1-5; D may be TRBD1 (6 bases). Germline V lookup: CDR1 SGHTA, CDR2 FQGNSA. The CDR3 contains 16 residues. The V gene lost 5 bases and the J gene lost 3 bases, with 17 bases spanning the gap. As DNA, the CDR3 is TGTGCCAGCAGCGAACAGGGCCCCCTCTACAATCAGCCCCAGCATTTT. Its protein product is CASSEQGPLYNQPQHF.

This chain connects TRBV5-5 to TRBJ2-3, with D unresolved. V was trimmed by 1 base and J by 6 bases, leaving 3 bases between them. Germline V gene sequence: CDR1 SGHKS, CDR2 YYEKEE (reference sequence). The CDR3 spans 11 residues. CDR3 residues: CASSLRDTQYF. For the CDR3, the DNA is TGTGCCAGCAGCTTGAGGGATACGCAGTATTTT.

As concerns this clone: Germline and junction disagree at one end, which may indicate a read error. This CDR3 is also generated by other DNA sequences in the sample. CDR3 protein: CASGRGERGRGYTF. The CDR3 region has the DNA TGTGCCAGCGGCCGAGGGGAGCGGGGACGTGGCTACACTTTC. V is TRBV6-6 and J is TRBJ1-2; D might be TRBD1 (5 bases). Germline V CDR1 and CDR2: MNHNY, SVGAGI (reference sequence). The CDR3 runs 14 residues.

In this sample, this clone turned up once. The V gene is TRBV7-2, the J gene TRBJ1-5, with TRBD1 as a possible D gene (6 bases). V was shortened by 2 bases and J by 2 bases, with 13 bases between the two germline ends. This CDR3 has 16 amino acids. The germline gives CDR1 SGHTA, CDR2 FQGNSA. Here the CDR3 reads CASSLSGQWGNQPQHF. CDR3 bases: TGTGCCAGCAGCTTAAGTGGACAGTGGGGCAATCAGCCCCAGCATTTT. The whole variable domain, remainder taken from reference TRBV7-2 and TRBJ1-5, is GAGVSQSPSNKVTEKGKDVELRCDPISGHTALYWYRQSLGQGLEFLIYFQGNSAPDKSGLPSDRFSAERTGGSVSTLTIQRTQQEDSAVYLCASSLSGQWGNQPQHFGDGTRLSIL.

CDR3 protein: CASSLDKHQPQHF. The CDR3 DNA reads as TGTGCCAGCAGCTTGGACAAGCATCAGCCCCAGCATTTT. The genes are TRBV7-2 and TRBJ1-5, with D perhaps TRBD1 (5 bases). Germline V CDR1 and CDR2: SGHTA, FQGNSA. The CDR3 runs 13 residues. Trimming left V 3 bases short and J 5 bases short, with 8 bases between.

This clone was observed a handful of times. The chain links TRBV7-9 to TRBJ1-6; 7 bases are shared with TRBD1. Trimming at V came to 5 bases and at J to 9 bases, leaving 7 bases not matched to a gene. CDR3 length: 14 residues. CDR1 is SEHNR, CDR2 FQNEAQ, per germline (reference sequence). The CDR3 loop reads CASSPDRAGSPLHF. As DNA, the CDR3 is TGTGCCAGCAGCCCTGACAGGGCAGGTTCACCCCTCCACTTT. Full variable domain (outside the CDR3, taken from reference TRBV7-9 and TRBJ1-6): DTGVSQNPRHKITKRGQNVTFRCDPISEHNRLYWYRQTLGQGPEFLTYFQNEAQLEKSRLLSDRFSAERPKGSFSTLEIQRTEQGDSAMYLCASSPDRAGSPLHFGNGTRLTVT.

J is TRBJ2-3 and V is TRBV9, with 14 bases fitting TRBD2. With V trimmed by 4 bases and J by 2 bases, 15 bases remained unmatched. This CDR3 is built from 20 residues. CDR1 and CDR2 (germline): SGDLS, YYNGEE. As DNA, the CDR3 is TGTGCCAGCAGCTACCCAAGACTAGCGGGGGGGCCATTCGACACAGATACGCAGTATTTT. Protein sequence: CASSYPRLAGGPFDTDTQYF.

This clone has more than one count but fewer than ten. This sequence joins TRBV5-5 and TRBJ1-1; possible D gene TRBD1, 6 bases. V dropped 4 bases and J dropped 1 base, with 11 bases sitting between them. CDR1 SGHKS and CDR2 YYEKEE come from the germline V gene (reference sequence). The CDR3 spans 14 residues. The CDR3 nucleotides are TGTGCCAGCAGCCGCGGACAGCAGAACACTGAAGCTTTCTTT. Translated, it gives CASSRGQQNTEAFF.

This chain joins TRBV11-2 and TRBJ2-7; D may match TRBD1 or TRBD2 (5 bases each). Trimming shortened V by 6 bases and J by 6 bases, and 21 bases separated the two germline ends. This CDR3 has 15 residues. Germline loops: CDR1 SGHAT, CDR2 FQNNGV. The CDR3 sequence: CASSPRDLDGGEQYF. DNA of the CDR3: TGTGCCAGCAGTCCAAGGGACCTCGATGGTGGCGAGCAGTACTTC.

This CDR3 is CASSLGTGNSPLHF. The CDR3, as DNA: TGTGCCAGCAGTTTGGGGACAGGGAATTCACCCCTCCACTTT. The gene calls are TRBV28 and TRBJ1-6; 9 bases align to TRBD1. The CDR3 extends over 14 amino acids. V lost 3 bases to trimming and J lost 7 bases; unmatched junction nucleotides: 1. Looked up from germline, CDR1 is MDHEN and CDR2 is SYDVKM.

The CDR3 spells CASSGGVMGSYEQYF. CDR3 nucleotide sequence: TGTGCCAGCTCAGGAGGGGTAATGGGCTCCTACGAGCAGTACTTC. The chain is built from TRBV18 and TRBJ2-7; D is perhaps TRBD2 (6 bases). The CDR3 is 15 amino acids. Trimming took 5 bases from V and 0 from J, leaving 14 bases between them. The germline gives CDR1 KGHSH, CDR2 LQKENI.

The rearrangement joins TRBV11-2 to TRBJ2-1; D is undetermined. Per the germline V gene, CDR1 is SGHAT and CDR2 is FQNNGV. This CDR3 region has 15 residues. Between the trimmed V and J ends, which lost 0 bases and 3 bases, there was a span of 9 bases. The CDR3 region is CASSLDRPSYNEQFF. CDR3 sequence (DNA): TGTGCCAGCAGCTTAGATCGACCTAGCTACAATGAGCAGTTCTTC.

This clone has just a few counts. J is TRBJ1-5 and V is TRBV6-5; D is possibly TRBD1 (6 bases). Germline assignment: CDR1 MNHEY and CDR2 SVGAGI. V shed 6 bases and J shed 2 bases, with 14 bases lying between them. This CDR3 comprises 15 residues. CDR3 protein: CASSNGGAGNQPQHF. The CDR3 DNA follows: TGTGCCAGCAGCAACGGGGGGGCGGGCAATCAGCCCCAGCATTTT.

This sequence joins TRBV25-1 and TRBJ1-6, with 9 bases aligning to TRBD1. The germline gives CDR1 MGHDK, CDR2 SYGVNS. Trimming at V came to 8 bases and at J to 7 bases, leaving 18 bases not matched to a gene. The CDR3 spans 18 residues. CDR3 DNA sequence: TGTGCCAGCCTAAGGGACAGGGAGGGTGGTGGACCAAATTCACCCCTCCACTTT. This gives the protein CASLRDREGGGPNSPLHF.

The rearrangement joins TRBV18 to TRBJ1-2; possible D gene TRBD1, 5 bases. The CDR3 contains 17 residues. Germline V lookup: CDR1 KGHSH, CDR2 LQKENI. Trimming removed 2 bases from V and 3 bases from J, with 19 bases in between. CDR3 sequence: CASSPYGAARGDYGYTF. For the CDR3, the DNA is TGTGCCAGCTCACCATACGGGGCGGCGCGCGGGGACTATGGCTACACCTTC.